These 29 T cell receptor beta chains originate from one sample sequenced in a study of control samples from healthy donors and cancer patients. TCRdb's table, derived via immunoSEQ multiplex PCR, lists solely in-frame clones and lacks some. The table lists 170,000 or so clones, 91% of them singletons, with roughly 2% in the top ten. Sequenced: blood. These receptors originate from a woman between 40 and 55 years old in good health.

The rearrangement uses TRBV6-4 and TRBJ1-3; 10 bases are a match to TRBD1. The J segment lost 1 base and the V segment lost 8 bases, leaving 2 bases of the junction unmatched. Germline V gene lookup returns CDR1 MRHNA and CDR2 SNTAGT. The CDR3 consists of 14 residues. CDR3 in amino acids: CASRDRGSGNTIYF. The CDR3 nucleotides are TGTGCCAGCCGGGACAGGGGTTCTGGAAACACCATATATTTT.

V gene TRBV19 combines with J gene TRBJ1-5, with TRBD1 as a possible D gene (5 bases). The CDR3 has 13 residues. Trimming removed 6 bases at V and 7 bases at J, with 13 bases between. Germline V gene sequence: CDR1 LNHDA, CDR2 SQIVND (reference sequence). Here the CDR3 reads CASRRGILQPQHF. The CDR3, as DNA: TGTGCCAGTAGAAGGGGTATTTTACAGCCCCAGCATTTT.

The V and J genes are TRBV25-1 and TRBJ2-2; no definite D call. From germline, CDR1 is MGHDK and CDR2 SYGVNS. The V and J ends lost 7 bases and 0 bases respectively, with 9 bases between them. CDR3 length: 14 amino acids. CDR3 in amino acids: CASKGTANTGELFF. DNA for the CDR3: TGTGCCAGCAAGGGTACCGCGAACACCGGGGAGCTGTTTTTT.

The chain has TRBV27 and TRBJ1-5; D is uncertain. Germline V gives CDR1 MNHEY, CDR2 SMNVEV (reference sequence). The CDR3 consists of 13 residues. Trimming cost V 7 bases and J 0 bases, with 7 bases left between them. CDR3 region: CASTRGSNQPQHF. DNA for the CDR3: TGTGCCAGCACCCGGGGTAGCAATCAGCCCCAGCATTTT.

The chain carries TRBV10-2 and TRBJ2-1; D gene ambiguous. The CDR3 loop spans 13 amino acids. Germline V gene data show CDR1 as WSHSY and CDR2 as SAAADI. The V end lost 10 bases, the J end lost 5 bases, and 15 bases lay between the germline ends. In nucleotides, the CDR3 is TGCGCCACCCTCCACTTAGATAACAATGAGCAGTTCTTC. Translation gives CATLHLDNNEQFF.

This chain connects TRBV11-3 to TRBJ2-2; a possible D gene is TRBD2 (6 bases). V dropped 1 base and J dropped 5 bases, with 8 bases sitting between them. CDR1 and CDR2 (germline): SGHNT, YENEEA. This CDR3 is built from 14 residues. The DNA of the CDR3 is TGTGCCAGCAGCTTAGTGGGGGGAACCGGGGAGCTGTTTTTT. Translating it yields CASSLVGGTGELFF.

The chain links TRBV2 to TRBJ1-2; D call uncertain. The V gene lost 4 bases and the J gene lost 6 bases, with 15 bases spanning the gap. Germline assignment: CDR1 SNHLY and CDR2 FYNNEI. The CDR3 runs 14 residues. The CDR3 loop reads CASSVTVTDDGYTF. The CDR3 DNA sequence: TGTGCCAGCAGTGTTACAGTTACTGACGATGGCTACACCTTC. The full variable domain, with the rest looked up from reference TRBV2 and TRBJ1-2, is EPEVTQTPSHQVTQMGQEVILRCVPISNHLYFYWYRQILGQKVEFLVSFYNNEISEKSEIFDDQFSVERPDGSNFTLKIRSTKLEDSAMYFCASSVTVTDDGYTFGSGTRLTVV.

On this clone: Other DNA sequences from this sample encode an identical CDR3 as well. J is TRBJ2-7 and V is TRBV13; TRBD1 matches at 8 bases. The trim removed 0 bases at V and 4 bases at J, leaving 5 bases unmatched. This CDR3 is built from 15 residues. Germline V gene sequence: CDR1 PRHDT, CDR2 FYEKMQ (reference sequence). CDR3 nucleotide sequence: TGTGCCAGCAGCTTAGGGCAGGGGGCAAGGTACGAGCAGTACTTC. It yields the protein CASSLGQGARYEQYF.

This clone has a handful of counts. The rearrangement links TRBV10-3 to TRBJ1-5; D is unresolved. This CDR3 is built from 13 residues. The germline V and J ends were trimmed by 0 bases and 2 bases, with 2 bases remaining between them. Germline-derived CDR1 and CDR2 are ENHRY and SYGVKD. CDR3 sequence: CAISESGNQPQHF. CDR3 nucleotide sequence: TGTGCCATCAGTGAGTCGGGCAATCAGCCCCAGCATTTT.

The CDR3 sequence: CASSYSDSLFYGYTF. DNA for the CDR3: TGTGCCAGCAGTTACTCGGACAGCTTATTCTATGGCTACACCTTC. The chain links TRBV6-5 to TRBJ1-2; tentatively, D is TRBD1 (6 bases). V lost 0 bases and J 4 bases, leaving 12 bases between the germline ends. From germline, CDR1 is MNHEY and CDR2 SVGAGI. The CDR3 spans 15 residues.

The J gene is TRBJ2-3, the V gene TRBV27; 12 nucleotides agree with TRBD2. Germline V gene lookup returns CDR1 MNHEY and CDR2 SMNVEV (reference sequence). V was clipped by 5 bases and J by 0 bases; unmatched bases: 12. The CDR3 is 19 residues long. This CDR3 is CASSPTLIGLAGSTDTQYF. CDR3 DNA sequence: TGTGCCAGCAGTCCTACCCTCATAGGACTAGCGGGGAGCACAGATACGCAGTATTTT.

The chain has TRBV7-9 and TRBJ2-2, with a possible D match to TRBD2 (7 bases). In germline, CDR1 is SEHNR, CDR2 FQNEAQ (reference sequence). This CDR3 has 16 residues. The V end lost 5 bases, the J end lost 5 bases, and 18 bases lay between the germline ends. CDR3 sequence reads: CASSPLGAGVTGELFF. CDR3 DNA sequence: TGTGCCAGCAGCCCGCTGGGGGCGGGGGTGACCGGGGAGCTGTTTTTT.

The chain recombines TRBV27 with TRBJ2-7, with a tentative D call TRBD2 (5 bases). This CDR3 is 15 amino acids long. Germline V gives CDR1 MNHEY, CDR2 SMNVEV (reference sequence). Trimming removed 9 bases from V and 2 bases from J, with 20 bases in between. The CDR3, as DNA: TGTGCCAGTCGATCCAAGCGGAAAGCCCCCTACGAGCAGTACTTC. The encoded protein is CASRSKRKAPYEQYF.

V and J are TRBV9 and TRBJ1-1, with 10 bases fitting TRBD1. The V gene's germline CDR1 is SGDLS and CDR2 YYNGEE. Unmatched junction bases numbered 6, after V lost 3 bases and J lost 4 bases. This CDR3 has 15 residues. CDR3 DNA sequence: TGTGCCAGCAGCGGGTCCGGGACAGGGGTCACTGAAGCTTTCTTT. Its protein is CASSGSGTGVTEAFF.

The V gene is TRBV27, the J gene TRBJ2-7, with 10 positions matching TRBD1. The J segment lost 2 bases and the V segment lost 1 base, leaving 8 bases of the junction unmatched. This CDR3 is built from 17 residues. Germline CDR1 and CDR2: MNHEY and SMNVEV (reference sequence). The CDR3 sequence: CASSLFPGTGAAYEQYF. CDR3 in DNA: TGTGCCAGCAGTTTATTCCCCGGGACAGGGGCCGCCTACGAGCAGTACTTC.

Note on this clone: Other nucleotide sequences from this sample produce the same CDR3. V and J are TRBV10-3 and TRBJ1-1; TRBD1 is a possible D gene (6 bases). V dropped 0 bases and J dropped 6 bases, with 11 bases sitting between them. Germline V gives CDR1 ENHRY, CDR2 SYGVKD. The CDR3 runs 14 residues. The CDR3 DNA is TGTGCCATCAGTGAGTCAGGAGGGGGGGCTGAAGCTTTCTTT. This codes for CAISESGGGAEAFF.

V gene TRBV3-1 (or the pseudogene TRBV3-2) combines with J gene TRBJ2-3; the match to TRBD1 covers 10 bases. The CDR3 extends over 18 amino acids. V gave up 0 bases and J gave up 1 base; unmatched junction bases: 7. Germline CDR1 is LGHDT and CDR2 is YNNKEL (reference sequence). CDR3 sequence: CASSQDGTGVRGTDTQYF. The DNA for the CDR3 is TGTGCCAGCAGCCAAGATGGGACAGGGGTACGGGGCACAGATACGCAGTATTTT.

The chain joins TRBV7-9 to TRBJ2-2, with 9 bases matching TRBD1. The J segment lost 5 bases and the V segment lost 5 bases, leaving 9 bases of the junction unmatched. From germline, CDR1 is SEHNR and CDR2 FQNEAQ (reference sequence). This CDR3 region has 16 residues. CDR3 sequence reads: CASSHPTGGGTGELFF. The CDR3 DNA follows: TGTGCCAGCAGCCATCCCACAGGGGGCGGAACCGGGGAGCTGTTTTTT.

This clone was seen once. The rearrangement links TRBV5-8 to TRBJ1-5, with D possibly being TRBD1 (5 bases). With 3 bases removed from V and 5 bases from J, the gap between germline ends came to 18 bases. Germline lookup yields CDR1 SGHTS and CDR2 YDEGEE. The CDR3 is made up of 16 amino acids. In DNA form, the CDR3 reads TGTGCCAGCAGCTATTACTACGGGGGATCCGATCAGCCCCAGCATTTT. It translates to CASSYYYGGSDQPQHF.

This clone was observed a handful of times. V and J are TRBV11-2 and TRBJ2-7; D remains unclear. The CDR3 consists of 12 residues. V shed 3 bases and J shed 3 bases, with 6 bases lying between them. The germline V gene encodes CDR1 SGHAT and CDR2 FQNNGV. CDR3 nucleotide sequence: TGTGCCAGCAGCTTTCTTTACTACGAGCAGTACTTC. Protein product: CASSFLYYEQYF.

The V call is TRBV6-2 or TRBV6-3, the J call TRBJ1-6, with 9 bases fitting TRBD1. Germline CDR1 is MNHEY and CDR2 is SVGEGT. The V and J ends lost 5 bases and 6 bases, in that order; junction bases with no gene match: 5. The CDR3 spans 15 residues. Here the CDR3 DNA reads TGTGCCAGCAGTAGAGGACAGGGGATTAATTCACCCCTCCACTTT. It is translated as CASSRGQGINSPLHF.

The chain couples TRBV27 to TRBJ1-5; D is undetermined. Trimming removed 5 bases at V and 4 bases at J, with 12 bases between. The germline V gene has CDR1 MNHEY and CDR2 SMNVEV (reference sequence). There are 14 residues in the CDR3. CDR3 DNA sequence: TGTGCCAGCAGTATCCTGGACGGGAATCAGCCCCAGCATTTT. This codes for CASSILDGNQPQHF.

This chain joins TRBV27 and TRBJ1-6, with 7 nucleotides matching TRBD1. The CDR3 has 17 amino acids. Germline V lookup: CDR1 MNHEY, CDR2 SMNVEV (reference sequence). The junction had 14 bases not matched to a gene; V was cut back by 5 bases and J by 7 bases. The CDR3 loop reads CASSNPPRWDSNSPLHF. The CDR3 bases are TGTGCCAGCAGTAACCCCCCGAGATGGGACAGCAATTCACCCCTCCACTTT.

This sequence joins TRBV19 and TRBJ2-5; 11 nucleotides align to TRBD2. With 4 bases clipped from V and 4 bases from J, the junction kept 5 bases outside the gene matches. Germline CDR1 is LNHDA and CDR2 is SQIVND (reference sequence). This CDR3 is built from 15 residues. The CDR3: CASSNSGGAGETQYF. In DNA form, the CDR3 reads TGTGCCAGTAGTAATAGCGGGGGGGCGGGAGAGACCCAGTACTTC.

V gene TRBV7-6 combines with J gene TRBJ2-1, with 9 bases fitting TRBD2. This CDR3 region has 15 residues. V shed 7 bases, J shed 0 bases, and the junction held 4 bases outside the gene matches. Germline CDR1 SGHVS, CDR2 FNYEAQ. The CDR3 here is CASNAGGVSYNEQFF. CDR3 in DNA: TGTGCCAGCAACGCGGGGGGGGTCTCCTACAATGAGCAGTTCTTC.

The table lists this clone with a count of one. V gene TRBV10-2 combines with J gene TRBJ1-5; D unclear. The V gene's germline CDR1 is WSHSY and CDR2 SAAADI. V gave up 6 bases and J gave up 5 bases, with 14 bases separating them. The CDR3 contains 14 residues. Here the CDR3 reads CASSPPGLDQPQHF. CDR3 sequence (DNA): TGCGCCAGCAGCCCCCCCGGGCTCGATCAGCCCCAGCATTTT.

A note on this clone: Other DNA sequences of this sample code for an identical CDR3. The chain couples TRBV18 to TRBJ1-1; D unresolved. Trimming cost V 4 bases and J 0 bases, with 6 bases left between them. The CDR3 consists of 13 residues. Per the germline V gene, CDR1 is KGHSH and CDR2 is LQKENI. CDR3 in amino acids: CASSRTVNTEAFF. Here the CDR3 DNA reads TGTGCCAGCTCACGGACGGTGAACACTGAAGCTTTCTTT. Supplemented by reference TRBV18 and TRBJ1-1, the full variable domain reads NAGVMQNPRHLVRRRGQEARLRCSPMKGHSHVYWYRQLPEEGLKFMVYLQKENIIDESGMPKERFSAEFPKEGPSILRIQQVVRGDSAAYFCASSRTVNTEAFFGQGTRLTVV.

CDR3 loop: CASSDVGGETQYF. CDR3 in DNA: TGTGCCAGTTCGGACGTGGGGGGAGAGACCCAGTACTTC. The chain employs TRBV2 and TRBJ2-5; weak D call: TRBD2 (6 bases). Trimming pared 9 bases from V and 4 bases from J, leaving 15 bases between. Germline CDR1 and CDR2: SNHLY and FYNNEI. The length of the CDR3 is 13 residues.

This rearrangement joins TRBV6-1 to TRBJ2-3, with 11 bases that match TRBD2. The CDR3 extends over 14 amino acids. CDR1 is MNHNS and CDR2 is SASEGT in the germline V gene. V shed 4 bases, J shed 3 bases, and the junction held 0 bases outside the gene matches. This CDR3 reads CASSVAGGTDTQYF. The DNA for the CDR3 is TGTGCCAGCAGTGTAGCGGGGGGGACAGATACGCAGTATTTT.